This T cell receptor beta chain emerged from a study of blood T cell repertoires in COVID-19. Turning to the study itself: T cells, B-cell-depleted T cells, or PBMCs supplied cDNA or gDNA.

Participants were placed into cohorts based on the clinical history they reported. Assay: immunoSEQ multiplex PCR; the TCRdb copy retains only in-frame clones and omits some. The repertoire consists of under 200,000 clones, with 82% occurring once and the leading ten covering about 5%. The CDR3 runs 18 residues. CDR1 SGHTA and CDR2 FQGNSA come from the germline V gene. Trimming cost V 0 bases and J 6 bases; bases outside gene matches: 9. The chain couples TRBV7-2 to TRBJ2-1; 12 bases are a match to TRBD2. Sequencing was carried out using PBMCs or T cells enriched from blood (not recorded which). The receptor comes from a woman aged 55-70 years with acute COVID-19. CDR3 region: CASSLALSASGRANEQFF. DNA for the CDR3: TGTGCCAGCAGCTTAGCGCTGTCGGCTAGCGGGAGGGCCAATGAGCAGTTCTTC.